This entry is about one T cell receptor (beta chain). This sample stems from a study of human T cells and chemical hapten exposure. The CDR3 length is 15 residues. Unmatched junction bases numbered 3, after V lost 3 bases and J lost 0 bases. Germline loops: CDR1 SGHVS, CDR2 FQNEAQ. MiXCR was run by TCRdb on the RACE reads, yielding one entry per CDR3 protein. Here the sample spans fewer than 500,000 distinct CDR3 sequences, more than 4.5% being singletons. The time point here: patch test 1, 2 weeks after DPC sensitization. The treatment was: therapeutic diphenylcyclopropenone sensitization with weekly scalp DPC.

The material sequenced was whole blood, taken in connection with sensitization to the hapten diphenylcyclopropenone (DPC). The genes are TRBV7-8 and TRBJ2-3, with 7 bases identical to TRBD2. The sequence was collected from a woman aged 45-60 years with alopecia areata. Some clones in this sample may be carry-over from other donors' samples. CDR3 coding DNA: TGTGCCAGCAGCTTTACTAGCGCGAGCACAGATACGCAGTATTTT. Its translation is CASSFTSASTDTQYF.